This T cell receptor beta chain is from a study of T cells in Graves' hyperthyroidism and ophthalmopathy. The CDR3 spans 14 residues. Per the germline V gene, CDR1 is SEHNR and CDR2 is FQNEAQ (reference sequence). V dropped 3 bases and J dropped 4 bases, with 11 bases sitting between them. This clonotype showed up many times. Any patient presenting with uncontrolled infection, other autoimmune disease, pregnancy or lactation was left out. RNA transcripts yielded amplified TCR beta CDR3 regions. Researchers ran a first-round RT-PCR on the TCR CDR3 using the HTBI primer set. TCRdb ran MiXCR on the multiplex PCR reads and lists one entry per CDR3 protein. The sample lists roughly 330,000 distinct CDR3 sequences; around a sixth were seen once.

This chain connects TRBV7-9 to TRBJ2-3, with D hard to call. Sequencing was carried out using blood. The source of this sequence is a man aged 25-45 years with Graves' hyperthyroidism. The CDR3 DNA is TGTGCCAGCAGCTTGTTAATGGGGTCAGATACGCAGTATTTT. Its translation: CASSLLMGSDTQYF.